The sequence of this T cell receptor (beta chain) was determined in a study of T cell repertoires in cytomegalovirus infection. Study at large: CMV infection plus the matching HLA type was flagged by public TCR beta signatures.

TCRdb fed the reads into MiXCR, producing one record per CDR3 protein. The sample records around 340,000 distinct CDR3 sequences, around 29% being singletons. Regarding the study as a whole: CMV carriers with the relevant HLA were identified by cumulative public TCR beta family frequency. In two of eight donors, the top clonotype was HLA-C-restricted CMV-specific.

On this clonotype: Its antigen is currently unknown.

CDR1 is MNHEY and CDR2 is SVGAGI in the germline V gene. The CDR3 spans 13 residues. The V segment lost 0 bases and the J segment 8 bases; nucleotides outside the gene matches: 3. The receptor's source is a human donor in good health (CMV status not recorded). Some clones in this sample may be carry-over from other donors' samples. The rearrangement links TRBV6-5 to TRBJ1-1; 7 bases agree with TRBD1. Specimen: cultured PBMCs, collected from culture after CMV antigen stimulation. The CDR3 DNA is TGTGCCAGCAGTTACTCGAGGGACAGAGAAGCTTTCTTT. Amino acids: CASSYSRDREAFF.